The 15 T cell receptor beta chains presented below share a single source sample, sequenced in a study of T cell changes during pregnancy in multiple sclerosis. Produced via immunoSEQ multiplex PCR; TCRdb's table is partial and in-frame only. This sample carries over 90,000 clones, roughly 90% of them seen once, and the ten largest clones take 0.95%. Sequenced here: peripheral blood, sampled before pregnancy. These receptors originate from a female donor with multiple sclerosis, enrolled in a pregnancy study.

This chain connects TRBV6-5 to TRBJ2-7; the match to TRBD1 covers 9 bases. The CDR3 runs to 16 residues. Germline-derived CDR1 and CDR2 are MNHEY and SVGAGI. J gave up 7 bases and V 2 bases, and 12 bases lay outside the gene matches. In DNA form, the CDR3 reads TGTGCCAGCAGTTACCGGTCCGGGACAGGGTTGCTTGAGCAGTACTTC. It codes for CASSYRSGTGLLEQYF.

The chain uses TRBV5-1 and TRBJ2-2; the D is unclear. Germline loops: CDR1 SGHRS, CDR2 YFSETQ. Trimming pared 4 bases from V and 8 bases from J, leaving 9 bases between. CDR3 length: 12 residues. The chain's CDR3 is CASSITQGELFF. DNA of the CDR3: TGCGCCAGCAGCATAACCCAGGGGGAGCTGTTTTTT.

The chain employs TRBV19 and TRBJ2-1, with TRBD2 matching over 11 bases. The J segment lost 2 bases and the V segment lost 5 bases, leaving 5 bases of the junction unmatched. CDR1 is LNHDA, CDR2 SQIVND, per germline (reference sequence). This CDR3 comprises 16 residues. The CDR3 reads CASSSTTSGAYNEQFF. The CDR3 DNA sequence: TGTGCCAGTAGTTCGACGACTAGCGGGGCCTACAATGAGCAGTTCTTC.

V and J are TRBV7-3 and TRBJ2-7, with 7 bases that match TRBD2. V dropped 5 bases and J dropped 5; count of bases not matched to a gene: 12. From germline, CDR1 is SGHTA and CDR2 FQGTGA. The CDR3 extends over 15 amino acids. Here the CDR3 DNA reads TGTGCCAGCAGCCGAACCGGGACTACCTACGACGAGCAGTACTTC. Its translation is CASSRTGTTYDEQYF.

This chain connects TRBV19 to TRBJ2-5, with 7 nucleotides matching TRBD2. CDR3 length: 13 amino acids. V lost 5 bases to trimming and J lost 9 bases; unmatched junction nucleotides: 9. Germline CDR1 reads LNHDA; CDR2 reads SQIVND (reference sequence). The chain's CDR3 is CASSGGAGFAQYF. DNA for the CDR3: TGTGCCAGTAGTGGAGGAGCGGGGTTTGCCCAGTACTTC.

This rearrangement joins TRBV9 to TRBJ2-3, with a tentative D call TRBD1 (5 bases). Trimming pared 7 bases from V and 0 bases from J, leaving 18 bases between. CDR3 size: 16 residues. Germline V CDR1 and CDR2: SGDLS, YYNGEE. DNA for the CDR3: TGTGCCAGCTCACGCCCCCGGACATCTAGCACAGATACGCAGTATTTT. Translated: CASSRPRTSSTDTQYF.

This sequence joins TRBV25-1 and TRBJ1-1, with D possibly being TRBD1 (6 bases). The V end lost 8 bases, the J end lost 0 bases, and 13 bases lay between the germline ends. The CDR3 extends over 14 amino acids. Germline assignment: CDR1 MGHDK and CDR2 SYGVNS. The CDR3: CASGKGGMNTEAFF. In nucleotides, the CDR3 is TGTGCCAGCGGGAAGGGGGGGATGAACACTGAAGCTTTCTTT.

The rearrangement uses TRBV7-2 and TRBJ1-2; 9 positions agree with TRBD1. The V segment lost 3 bases and the J segment 8 bases; nucleotides outside the gene matches: 4. This CDR3 spans 13 amino acids. Germline CDR1 SGHTA, CDR2 FQGNSA. CDR3 region: CASSFGTGRGYTF. The CDR3 nucleotides read TGTGCCAGCAGCTTTGGGACAGGGAGAGGCTACACCTTC. The whole variable domain, filled in from reference TRBV7-2 and TRBJ1-2, reads GAGVSQSPSNKVTEKGKDVELRCDPISGHTALYWYRQSLGQGLEFLIYFQGNSAPDKSGLPSDRFSAERTGGSVSTLTIQRTQQEDSAVYLCASSFGTGRGYTFGSGTRLTVV.

In its sample, this clone was seen a few times. The chain combines TRBV30 with TRBJ1-5, with a tentative D call TRBD1 (6 bases). Germline values: CDR1 GTSNPN, CDR2 SVGIG (reference sequence). V gave up 5 bases and J gave up 0 bases, with 8 bases separating them. This CDR3 has 13 residues. CDR3 in amino acids: CAWGTYSNQPQHF. CDR3 nucleotide sequence: TGTGCCTGGGGGACATATAGCAATCAGCCCCAGCATTTT.

For the CDR3, the DNA is TGCGCCAGCGGCGCAGGGGCCCAAGAGACCCAGTACTTC. Protein: CASGAGAQETQYF. The rearrangement links TRBV5-1 to TRBJ2-5; TRBD1 is a possible D gene (6 bases). CDR1 is SGHRS, CDR2 YFSETQ, per germline. V was trimmed by 7 bases and J by 1 base, leaving 11 bases between them. The CDR3 runs to 13 residues.

The chain recombines TRBV10-1 with TRBJ1-5; 10 nucleotides agree with TRBD1. The CDR3 extends over 17 amino acids. V gave up 8 bases and J gave up 4 bases; unmatched junction bases: 14. The germline V gene has CDR1 WNHNN and CDR2 SYGVQD (reference sequence). The CDR3 DNA follows: TGCGCCAGCGTAAATAACTCCGGGACAGGGGTTAATCAGCCCCAGCATTTT. Amino acids: CASVNNSGTGVNQPQHF.

V and J are TRBV7-9 and TRBJ1-1; D might be TRBD1 (6 bases). The V gene lost 5 bases and the J gene lost 1 base, with 8 bases spanning the gap. The CDR3 covers 13 residues. Germline V CDR1 and CDR2: SEHNR, FQNEAQ (reference sequence). CDR3 DNA: TGTGCCAGCAGCAGACAGGCGAACACTGAAGCTTTCTTT. It specifies CASSRQANTEAFF.

The chain links TRBV29-1 to TRBJ1-2, with D tentatively TRBD1 (5 bases). The germline gives CDR1 SQVTM, CDR2 ANQGSEA. CDR3 length: 13 amino acids. The V and J ends lost 4 bases and 3 bases respectively, with 12 bases between them. CDR3 sequence reads: CSVVWGVDYGYTF. CDR3 sequence (DNA): TGCAGCGTTGTATGGGGCGTAGACTATGGCTACACCTTC.

CDR3 residues: CASSIRDNSGNTIYF. The CDR3 nucleotides are TGTGCCAGCAGTATCCGGGACAACTCTGGAAACACCATATATTTT. The chain uses TRBV6-5 and TRBJ1-3; a weak D match, TRBD1 (6 bases). Germline lookup yields CDR1 MNHEY and CDR2 SVGAGI. V dropped 5 bases and J dropped 0 bases, with 11 bases sitting between them. The CDR3 has 15 residues.

The rearrangement uses TRBV19 and TRBJ2-7, with 9 bases aligning to TRBD1. V was clipped by 3 bases and J by 3 bases; unmatched bases: 6. CDR1 and CDR2 (germline): LNHDA, SQIVND (reference sequence). The CDR3 spans 15 residues. For the CDR3, the DNA is TGTGCCAGTAGTATGGGTGGGACAGGGAACTACGAGCAGTACTTC. Amino acids: CASSMGGTGNYEQYF.